This section outlines one T cell receptor beta chain sequence together with its context. The antigen remains undetermined. Germline V lookup: CDR1 MDHEN, CDR2 SYDVKM. This CDR3 has 13 residues. V was cut by 3 bases and J by 4 bases, with 7 bases left in between. CD4+ T cells from unexposed donors were obtained before the COVID-19 pandemic (2011-2018). Naive and memory CD4+ T cells came from enriched cryopreserved PBMCs. These data are taken from a study of CD4 T cells in relation to SARS-CoV-2 and coronaviruses. Study background: Crossreactive spike epitopes shared across donors were mapped to their HLA restriction. Study findings and constraints: Roughly 65% of donors had memory CD4+ clonotypes crossrecognizing SARS-CoV-2 and common cold coronavirus spike.

The repertoire was sequenced with immunoSEQ multiplex PCR; TCRdb's copy has only in-frame clones and lacks some. There are 68,000 or so clones in the sample; over 90% occur only once, and approximately 0.21% lies in the top ten. This receptor was obtained from a human donor in good health. The specimen was naive CD4+ T cells from PBMCs. The sample's subset: naive CD4+ T cells isolated by negative enrichment. The chain is built from TRBV28 and TRBJ1-5; D gene ambiguous. The CDR3 sequence: CASSFGRNQPQHF. The CDR3 DNA is TGTGCCAGCAGTTTTGGCAGAAATCAGCCCCAGCATTTT.